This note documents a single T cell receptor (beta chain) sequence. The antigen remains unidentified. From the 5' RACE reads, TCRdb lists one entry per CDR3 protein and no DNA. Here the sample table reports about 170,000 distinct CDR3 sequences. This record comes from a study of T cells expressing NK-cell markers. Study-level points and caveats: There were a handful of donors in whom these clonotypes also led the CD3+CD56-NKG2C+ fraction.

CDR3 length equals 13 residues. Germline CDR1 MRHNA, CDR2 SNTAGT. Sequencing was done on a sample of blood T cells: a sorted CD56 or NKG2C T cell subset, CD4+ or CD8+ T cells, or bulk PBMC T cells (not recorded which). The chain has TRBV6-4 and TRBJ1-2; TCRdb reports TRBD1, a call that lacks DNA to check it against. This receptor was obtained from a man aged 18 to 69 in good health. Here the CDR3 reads CASRDGGESGYTF.